The sequence of this TCR beta chain was determined in a study of blood T cell repertoires in COVID-19. V shed 3 bases and J 9 bases; nucleotides not matched to a gene: 6. Germline-derived CDR1 and CDR2 are KGHSH and LQKENI. This CDR3 is built from 14 residues. TCRdb's table, derived via immunoSEQ multiplex PCR, lists solely in-frame clones and lacks some. The table has about 220,000 clones, 82% seen once. Participants were aged roughly 18 to 90 years, lived in 25 or so US areas, and enrolled virtually. Cohort placement rested on clinical history that participants reported themselves. The V call is TRBV18, the J call TRBJ2-4; 9 bases map to TRBD1. The TCR originated in a woman aged 55-75 years who had recovered from COVID-19. Sequenced sample: PBMCs or T cells enriched from blood (not recorded which). CDR3 coding DNA: TGTGCCAGCTCACCCGGGACAGGGAAGATCATTCAGTACTTC. Translating gives CASSPGTGKIIQYF. Complete variable domain (other parts from reference TRBV18 and TRBJ2-4): NAGVMQNPRHLVRRRGQEARLRCSPMKGHSHVYWYRQLPEEGLKFMVYLQKENIIDESGMPKERFSAEFPKEGPSILRIQQVVRGDSAAYFCASSPGTGKIIQYFGAGTRLSVL.